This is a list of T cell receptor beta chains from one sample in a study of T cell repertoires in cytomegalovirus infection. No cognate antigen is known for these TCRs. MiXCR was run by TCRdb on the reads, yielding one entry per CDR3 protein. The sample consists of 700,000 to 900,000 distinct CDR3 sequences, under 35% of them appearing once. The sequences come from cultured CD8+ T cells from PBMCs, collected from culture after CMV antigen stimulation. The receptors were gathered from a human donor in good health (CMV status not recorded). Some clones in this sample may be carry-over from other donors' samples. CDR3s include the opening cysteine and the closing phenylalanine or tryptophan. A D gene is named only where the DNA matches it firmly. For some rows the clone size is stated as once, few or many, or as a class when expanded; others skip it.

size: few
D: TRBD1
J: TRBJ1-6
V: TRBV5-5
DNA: TGTGCCAGCAGCTTAAGACAGGGACCTAATTCACCCCTCCACTTT
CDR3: CASSLRQGPNSPLHF

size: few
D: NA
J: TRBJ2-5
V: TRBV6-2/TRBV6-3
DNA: TGTGCCAGCAGTGCGACGGAGAACCAAGAGACCCAGTACTTC
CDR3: CASSATENQETQYF

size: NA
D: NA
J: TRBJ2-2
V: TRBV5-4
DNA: TGTGCCAGTTTACTGGACACCGGGGAGCTGTTTTTT
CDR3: CASLLDTGELFF

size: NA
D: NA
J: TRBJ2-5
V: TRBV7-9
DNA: TGTGCCAGCAGCTCAGGGCAGTCCAGGGAGACCCAGTACTTC
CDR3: CASSSGQSRETQYF

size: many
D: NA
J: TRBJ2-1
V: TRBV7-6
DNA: TGTGCCAGCAGCTTAGCGAATCCTAATGAGCAGTTCTTC
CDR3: CASSLANPNEQFF

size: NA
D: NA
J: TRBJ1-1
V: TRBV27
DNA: TGTGCCAGCAGTTTGCTGGCTGGGTCCCCTGAAGCTTTCTTT
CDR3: CASSLLAGSPEAFF

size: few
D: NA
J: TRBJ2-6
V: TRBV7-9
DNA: TGTGCCAGCAGCTTAAAAGAGGGCCGCTCTGGGGCCAACGTCCTGACTTTC
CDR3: CASSLKEGRSGANVLTF

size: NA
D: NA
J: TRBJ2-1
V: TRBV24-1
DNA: TGTGCCACCAGTGATTTGGGGGGAGGCTCCTACAATGAGCAGTGCTTC
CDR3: CATSDLGGGSYNEQCF

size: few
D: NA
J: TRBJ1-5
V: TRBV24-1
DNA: TGTGCCACCAGTGATTCATCCAGCAATCAGCCCCAGCATTTT
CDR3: CATSDSSSNQPQHF

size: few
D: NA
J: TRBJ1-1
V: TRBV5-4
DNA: TGTGCCAGCAGCCCCCCGGGGGTAGGAAACACTGAAGCTTTCTTT
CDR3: CASSPPGVGNTEAFF

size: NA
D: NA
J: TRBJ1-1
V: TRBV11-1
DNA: TGTGCCAGCAGCTTAATCTTTCGGGGCGACACTGAAGCTTTCTTT
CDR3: CASSLIFRGDTEAFF

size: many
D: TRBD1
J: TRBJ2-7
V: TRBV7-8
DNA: TGTGCCAGCACCCCTTTGGTCCAAGGACAGGGGGACGAGCAGTACTTC
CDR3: CASTPLVQGQGDEQYF

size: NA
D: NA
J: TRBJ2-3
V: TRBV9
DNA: TGTGCCAGCAGCGTAGATACTAGCCTACCCACACCGCAGTATTTT
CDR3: CASSVDTSLPTPQYF

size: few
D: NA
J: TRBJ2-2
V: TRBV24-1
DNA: TGTGCCACCAGTGATCCTAGAATCGGGGAGCTGTTTTTT
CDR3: CATSDPRIGELFF

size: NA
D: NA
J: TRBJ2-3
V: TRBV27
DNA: TGTGCCAGTTTTAGCACAGATACGCAGTATTTT
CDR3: CASFSTDTQYF

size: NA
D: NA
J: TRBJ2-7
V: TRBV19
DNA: TGTGCCAGCAATCAGGGGGGCAACGAGCAGTACTTC
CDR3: CASNQGGNEQYF

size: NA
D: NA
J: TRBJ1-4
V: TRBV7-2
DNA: TGTGCCAGCAGCTTAGGGCCGGGGTTTCTTCCTAATGAAAAACTGTTTTTT
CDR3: CASSLGPGFLPNEKLFF

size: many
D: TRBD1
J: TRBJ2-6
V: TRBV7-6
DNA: TGTGCCAGCAGCTTCTTCTCCGGGACAGGGAAGTCTGGGGCCAACGTCCTGACTTTC
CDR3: CASSFFSGTGKSGANVLTF

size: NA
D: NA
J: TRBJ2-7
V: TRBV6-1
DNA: TGTGCCAGCAGTGAAAAAGGGTACGAGCAGTACTTC
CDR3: CASSEKGYEQYF

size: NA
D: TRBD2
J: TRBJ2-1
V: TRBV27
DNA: TGTGCCAGCTCGGCAACCGGCCTAGCGGAGCATGAGCAGTTCTTC
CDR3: CASSATGLAEHEQFF

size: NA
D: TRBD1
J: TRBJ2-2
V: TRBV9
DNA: TGTGCCAGCAGCGTAGAAGGGACAGGGAACACCGGGGAGCTGTTTTTT
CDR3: CASSVEGTGNTGELFF

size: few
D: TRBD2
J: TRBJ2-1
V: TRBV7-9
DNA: TGTGCCAGCAGTCACACCGGGGGGTTGAGCTCCTACAATGAGCAGTTCTTC
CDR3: CASSHTGGLSSYNEQFF

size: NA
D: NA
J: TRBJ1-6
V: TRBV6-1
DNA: TGTGCCAGCAGCCCGGGTTTGGGGGGGGTAGGTTCACCCCTCCACTTT
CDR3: CASSPGLGGVGSPLHF

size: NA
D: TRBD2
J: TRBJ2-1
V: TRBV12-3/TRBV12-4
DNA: TGTGCCAGCAGTTCGACTAGCGGGGTCTACAATGAGCAGTTCTTC
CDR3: CASSSTSGVYNEQFF

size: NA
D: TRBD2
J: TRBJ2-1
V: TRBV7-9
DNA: TGTGCCAGCAGCACCGGGACTAGCAGCAATGAGCAGTTCTTC
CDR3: CASSTGTSSNEQFF

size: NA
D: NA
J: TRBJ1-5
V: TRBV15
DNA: TGTGCCACCAGACACAGGGTCCAGGGCAATCAGCCCCAGCATTTT
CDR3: CATRHRVQGNQPQHF